What follows are 6 T cell receptor beta chains derived from one specimen sequenced in a study of shared clonotypes between healthy human individuals. Method: immunoSEQ multiplex PCR; TCRdb's copy keeps in-frame clones and lacks some. The sample lists 1 million to 1.2 million clones, 70% to 85% seen once, with 0.89% in the top ten. The specimen sequenced was memory CD4+ T cells from PBMCs. Regarding subset: CD45RA-negative fraction. Every receptor here comes from a man aged 18 to 30 in good health. Some clones in this sample may be carry-over from other donors' samples.

The V call is TRBV6-5, the J call TRBJ2-3, with TRBD2 matching over 12 bases. Germline V CDR1 and CDR2: MNHEY, SVGAGI. This CDR3 spans 14 amino acids. The V segment lost 8 bases and the J segment 4 bases; nucleotides outside the gene matches: 4. The CDR3 loop reads CASRLAGGPDTQYF. The CDR3 bases are TGTGCCAGCCGCCTAGCGGGAGGGCCAGATACGCAGTATTTT.

Only one count was recorded for this clone. V gene TRBV10-3 combines with J gene TRBJ1-5, with D unclear. V lost 4 bases and J lost 7, with 14 bases in between. Germline V gene lookup returns CDR1 ENHRY and CDR2 SYGVKD. This CDR3 has 14 residues. The CDR3 DNA reads as TGTGCCATCAGTGTATCTCGAGGAGACCAGCCCCAGCATTTT. The encoded protein is CAISVSRGDQPQHF.

This clone was counted ten times or more. In the same sample, other DNA sequences code for this CDR3. This chain joins TRBV5-1 and TRBJ1-2; tentatively, D is TRBD1 (5 bases). Trimming pared 0 bases from V and 2 bases from J, leaving 5 bases between. CDR3 size: 13 residues. The V gene's germline CDR1 is SGHRS and CDR2 YFSETQ. CDR3: CASSLGQNYGYTF. In DNA, the CDR3 is TGCGCCAGCAGCTTGGGACAGAACTATGGCTACACCTTC.

The chain joins TRBV7-9 to TRBJ1-5; D ambiguous. The CDR3 consists of 14 residues. The ends were cut back, 5 bases at V and 2 bases at J, with 10 bases in the middle. Germline CDR1 is SEHNR and CDR2 is FQNEAQ (reference sequence). The chain's CDR3 is CASSHGGGNQPQHF. The CDR3 DNA reads as TGTGCCAGCAGCCATGGAGGAGGCAATCAGCCCCAGCATTTT.

The gene calls are TRBV18 and TRBJ2-2; possible D gene TRBD1, 6 bases. The germline CDR1 and CDR2 sequences are KGHSH and LQKENI. V gave up 1 base and J gave up 0 bases, with 12 bases separating them. This CDR3 has 17 amino acids. CDR3 amino acids: CASSPQKGTTNTGELFF. The CDR3 nucleotides are TGTGCCAGCTCACCACAGAAGGGGACAACGAACACCGGGGAGCTGTTTTTT.

CDR3 sequence reads: CASRNQRRTSGNTIYF. CDR3 nucleotides: TGTGCCAGCAGGAATCAACGGCGGACCTCTGGAAACACCATATATTTT. This chain uses TRBV7-3 with TRBJ1-3; no clear D. CDR1 and CDR2 (germline): SGHTA, FQGTGA. The CDR3 is made up of 16 amino acids. The V end lost 6 bases, the J end lost 0 bases, and 15 bases lay between the germline ends.